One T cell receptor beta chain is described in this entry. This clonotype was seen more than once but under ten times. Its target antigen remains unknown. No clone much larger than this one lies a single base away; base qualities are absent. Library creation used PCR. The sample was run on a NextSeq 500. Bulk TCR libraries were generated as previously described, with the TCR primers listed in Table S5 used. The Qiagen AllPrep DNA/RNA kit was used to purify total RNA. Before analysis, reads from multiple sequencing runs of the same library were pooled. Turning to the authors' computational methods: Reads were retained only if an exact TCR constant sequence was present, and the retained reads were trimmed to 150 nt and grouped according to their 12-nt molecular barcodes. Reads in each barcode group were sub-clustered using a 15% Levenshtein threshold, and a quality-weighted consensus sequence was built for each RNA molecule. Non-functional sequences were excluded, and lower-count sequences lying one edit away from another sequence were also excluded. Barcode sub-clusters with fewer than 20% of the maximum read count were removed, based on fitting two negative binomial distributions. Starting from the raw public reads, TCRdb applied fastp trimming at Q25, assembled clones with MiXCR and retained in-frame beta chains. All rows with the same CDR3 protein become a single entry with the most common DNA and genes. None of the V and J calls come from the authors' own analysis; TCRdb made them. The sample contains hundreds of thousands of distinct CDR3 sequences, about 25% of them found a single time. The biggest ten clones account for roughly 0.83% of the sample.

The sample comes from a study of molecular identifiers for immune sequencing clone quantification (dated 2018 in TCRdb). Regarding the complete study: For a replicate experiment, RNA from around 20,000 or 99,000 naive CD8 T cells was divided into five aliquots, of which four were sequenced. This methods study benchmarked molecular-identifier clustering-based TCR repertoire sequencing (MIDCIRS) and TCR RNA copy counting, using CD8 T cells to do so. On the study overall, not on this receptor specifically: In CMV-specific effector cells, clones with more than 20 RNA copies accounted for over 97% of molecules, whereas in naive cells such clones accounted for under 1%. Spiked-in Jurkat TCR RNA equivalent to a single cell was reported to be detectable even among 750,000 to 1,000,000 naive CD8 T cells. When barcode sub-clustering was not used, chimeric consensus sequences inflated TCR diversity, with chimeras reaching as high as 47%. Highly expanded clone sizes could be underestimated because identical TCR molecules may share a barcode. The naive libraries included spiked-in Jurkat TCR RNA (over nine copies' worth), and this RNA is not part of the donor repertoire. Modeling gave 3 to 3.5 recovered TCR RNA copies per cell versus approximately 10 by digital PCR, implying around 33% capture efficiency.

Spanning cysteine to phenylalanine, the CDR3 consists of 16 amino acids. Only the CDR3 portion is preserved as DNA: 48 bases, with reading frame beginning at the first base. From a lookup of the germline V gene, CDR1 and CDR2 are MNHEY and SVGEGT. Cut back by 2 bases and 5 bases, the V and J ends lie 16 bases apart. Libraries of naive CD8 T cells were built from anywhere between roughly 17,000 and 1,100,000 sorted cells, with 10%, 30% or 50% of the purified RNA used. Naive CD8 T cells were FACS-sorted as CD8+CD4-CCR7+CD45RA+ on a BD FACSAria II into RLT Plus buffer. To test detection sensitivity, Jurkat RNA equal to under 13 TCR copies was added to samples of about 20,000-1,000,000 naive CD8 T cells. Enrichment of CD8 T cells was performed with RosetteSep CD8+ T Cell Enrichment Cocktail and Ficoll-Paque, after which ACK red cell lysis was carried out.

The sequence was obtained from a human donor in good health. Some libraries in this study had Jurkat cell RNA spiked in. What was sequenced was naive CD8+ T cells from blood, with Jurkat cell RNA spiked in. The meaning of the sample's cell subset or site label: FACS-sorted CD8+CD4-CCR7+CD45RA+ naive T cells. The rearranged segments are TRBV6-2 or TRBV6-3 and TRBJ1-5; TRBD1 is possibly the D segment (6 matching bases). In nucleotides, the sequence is TGTGCCAGCAGTTACCCGCGGGGGGGGCAGGATCAGCCCCAGCATTTT. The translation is CASSYPRGGQDQPQHF.